This T cell receptor (beta chain) is from a study of blood T cell repertoires in COVID-19. Turning to the study itself: The United States, Italy and Spain were the sources of the acute and convalescent COVID-19 samples. PBMCs, B-cell-depleted T cells, or T cells provided the cDNA or gDNA that made up the material.

Original data processing: Reference gene primer amplification yielded estimated nucleated cell counts. This table comes from immunoSEQ multiplex PCR, and its TCRdb copy is limited to in-frame clones, with some not included. D and trimming come from the DNA, and the V and J calls and clone size come from that table. This table holds about 58,000 clones, about nine tenths found once. J gave up 1 base and V 5 bases, and 7 bases lay outside the gene matches. Germline V lookup: CDR1 MNHNS, CDR2 SASEGT. The CDR3 is 15 amino acids. The TCR originated in a man aged 55 to 69 with acute or convalescent COVID-19. The sample taken for sequencing was peripheral blood. This chain links TRBV6-1 with TRBJ2-7; 8 bases align to TRBD1. DNA for the CDR3: TGTGCCAGCAGTCCGACAGGGGCTTCGTCCTACGAGCAGTACTTC. It yields the protein CASSPTGASSYEQYF.